This entry lists 5 T cell receptor beta chains sequenced from one sample in a study of neurological immune-mediated disorders (dated by TCRdb to about 2019). Explained via the paper, the time point label denotes: longitudinal time-point 2. Libraries were made using 5' RACE. For sequencing, an Illumina HiSeq 2500 was employed. TCRdb redid the processing of the public reads, applying fastp at Q25 and MiXCR, and retained in-frame beta chains. Each record represents a unique CDR3 protein, reported with the most common genes and DNA among its rows. A total of 80,000 to 100,000 distinct CDR3 sequences appear in this sample, 4.5% to 7.5% of them only once. Of the sample, 7.9% falls within the top ten clones. The sequencing sample was made of PBMCs. These receptor sequences come from a woman in her sixties or seventies with multiple sclerosis.

This clonotype came up many times. The chain couples TRBV2 to TRBJ1-5, with D perhaps TRBD1 (5 bases). The CDR3 runs 12 residues. Germline CDR1 reads SNHLY; CDR2 reads FYNNEI. V lost 8 bases and J lost 4, with 9 bases in between. CDR3 in amino acids: CASGGGNQPQHF. The DNA for the CDR3 is TGTGCCAGCGGGGGGGGGAATCAGCCCCAGCATTTT.

This clonotype was seen repeatedly, ten times or more. This chain links TRBV20-1 with TRBJ1-4; 7 bases fit TRBD1. The CDR3 covers 13 residues. The germline V gene encodes CDR1 DFQATT and CDR2 SNEGSKA (reference sequence). With V trimmed by 3 bases and J by 7 bases, 5 bases remained unmatched. CDR3 residues: CSASSGGAEKLFF. The CDR3 DNA reads as TGCAGTGCTAGTTCAGGGGGAGCTGAAAAACTGTTTTTT.

Many counts were recorded for this clonotype. The genes are TRBV20-1 and TRBJ1-2, with 8 nucleotides matching TRBD1. This CDR3 has 13 residues. J lost 7 bases, V lost 2 bases, and 6 bases had no gene match. Germline CDR1 is DFQATT and CDR2 is SNEGSKA (reference sequence). The CDR3 region has the DNA TGCAGTGCTAGAAAGACAGGGGTTGGTGGCTACACCTTC. Its translation is CSARKTGVGGYTF.

This clonotype was observed at least ten times. This chain uses TRBV20-1 with TRBJ1-2, with a possible D match to TRBD1 (6 bases). The CDR3 has 13 amino acids. CDR1 and CDR2 from the germline V gene are DFQATT and SNEGSKA (reference sequence). CDR3 nucleotides: TGCATGCCCGGTGGGGGGCCGGACTATGGCTACACCTTC. Translating gives CMPGGGPDYGYTF.

The gene calls are TRBV5-6 and TRBJ1-2; D might be TRBD1 (6 bases). CDR1 and CDR2 from the germline V gene are SGHDT and YYEEEE. The CDR3 is 15 amino acids. Trimming took 0 bases from V and 1 from J, leaving 10 bases between them. The CDR3 reads CASSLGQDVNYGYTF. The CDR3 DNA reads as TGTGCCAGCAGCTTGGGACAGGACGTTAACTATGGCTACACCTTC.